The clone carrying this TCR beta chain has only a few counts. Antigen: not known. TCRdb redid the calling of the reads with MiXCR, one entry per CDR3 protein. Of roughly 150,000 distinct CDR3 sequences in the sample, roughly 32% were seen once. This CDR3 contains 17 residues. Germline V lookup: CDR1 MNHEY, CDR2 SMNVEV (reference sequence). V lost 6 bases and J lost 4; bases outside the gene matches: 11. This sample is drawn from a study of T cell repertoires in cytomegalovirus infection. The specimen comprised CD8+ T cells from cultured PBMCs, sampled from culture after CMV antigen stimulation. J is TRBJ2-5 and V is TRBV27, with 13 positions matching TRBD2. The source of this sequence is a human donor in good health (CMV status not recorded). Some clones in this sample may be carry-over from other donors' samples. This chain's CDR3 is CASSPTSGGVPGETQYF. DNA for the CDR3: TGTGCCAGCAGCCCCACTAGCGGGGGGGTGCCCGGAGAGACCCAGTACTTC.